The rows below give T cell receptor beta chains drawn from one sample of a study of blood T cell repertoires in COVID-19. Libraries were prepared by immunoSEQ multiplex PCR; TCRdb keeps only in-frame clonotypes and omits some of them. The repertoire consists of over 50,000 clones, with 60% to 80% occurring once and the leading ten covering about 20%. The sequenced material came from peripheral blood. The receptor set was obtained from a man at least 80 years old with active or convalescent COVID-19. Both conserved end residues are part of each CDR3. Each record gives: CDR3 protein, CDR3 DNA, clone size, J gene, D gene, V gene, CDR3 length. D genes are given only for firm matches. A clone size is listed for some rows: how often the clone was seen (once, few, many), or a class if it is expanded.

CASSHLAGTVLDEQFF TGCGCCAGCAGCCACTTAGCGGGAACTGTCTTGGATGAGCAGTTCTTC . TRBJ2-1 TRBD2 TRBV4-3 16
CASSPRAGGQNEKLFF TGTGCCAGCTCTCCCAGGGCAGGGGGCCAGAATGAAAAACTGTTTTTT . TRBJ1-4 TRBD1 TRBV18 16
CASRTSDRPYEQYF TGTGCCAGTCGAACGTCGGACAGACCCTACGAGCAGTACTTC . TRBJ2-7 . TRBV6-5 14
CSAAGGLLNGYTF TGCAGCGCGGCAGGGGGTCTTCTCAATGGCTACACCTTC . TRBJ1-2 TRBD1 TRBV29-1 13
CASSEFTSSTDTQYF TGTGCCAGCAGTGAATTCACTAGTAGCACAGATACGCAGTATTTT . TRBJ2-3 . TRBV6-1 15
CASSQDSSGGKTQYF TGTGCCAGCAGCCAAGATAGTAGCGGGGGTAAGACCCAGTACTTC once TRBJ2-5 TRBD2 TRBV3-1/TRBV3-2 15
CASSHPGQSFEAFF TGTGCCAGCAGCCACCCGGGACAAAGTTTTGAAGCTTTCTTT . TRBJ1-1 . TRBV3-1/TRBV3-2 14
CASSPQGASYGYTF TGTGCCAGCAGCCCTCAAGGGGCCAGCTATGGCTACACCTTC . TRBJ1-2 . TRBV9 14
CASSDGVGADQETQYF TGCGCCAGCAGTGATGGGGTGGGGGCGGACCAAGAGACCCAGTACTTC . TRBJ2-5 . TRBV10-1 16
CASSLTLGLAGTIEQFF TGCGCCAGCAGCTTGACCTTAGGACTAGCGGGAACTATTGAGCAGTTCTTC once TRBJ2-1 TRBD2 TRBV5-1 17
CASSSGTGNTDTQYF TGTGCCAGCAGCTCCGGGACAGGGAACACAGATACGCAGTATTTT . TRBJ2-3 TRBD1 TRBV7-2 15
CASSARSAGSGYTEAFF TGTGCCAGCAGCGCCCGTAGTGCAGGGTCGGGTTACACTGAAGCTTTCTTT . TRBJ1-1 . TRBV9 17
CASSRGHQPQHF TGCGCCAGCAGCCGCGGTCATCAGCCCCAGCATTTT . TRBJ1-5 . TRBV4-1 12
CASSVPSIRTQHF TGTGCCAGCAGCGTACCATCGATCAGGACCCAGCATTTT . TRBJ1-5 . TRBV28 13
CATSPLGGNQPQHF TGTGCCACCTCCCCTCTGGGGGGGAATCAGCCCCAGCATTTT . TRBJ1-5 . TRBV19 14
CASSPTSGNYEQYF TGTGCCAGCAGCCCGACTAGCGGCAATTACGAGCAGTACTTC many TRBJ2-7 TRBD2 TRBV3-1/TRBV3-2 14
CASTKTGKTEKLFF TGTGCCAGCACCAAGACAGGGAAGACTGAAAAACTGTTTTTT . TRBJ1-4 TRBD1 TRBV27 14
CASSLGQFRVGYTF TGTGCCAGCAGCTTGGGACAGTTCCGTGTAGGCTACACCTTC few TRBJ1-2 . TRBV5-6 14
CASSLAGGSMNTEAFF TGCGCCAGCAGCTTGGCTGGGGGGAGCATGAACACTGAAGCTTTCTTT . TRBJ1-1 . TRBV5-1 16
CASSWDSTYAGNTIYF TGTGCCAGTAGCTGGGACAGTACCTACGCTGGAAACACCATATATTTT . TRBJ1-3 TRBD1 TRBV19 16
CASSLTGTGLGHQPQHF TGCGCCAGCAGCTTAACGGGGACAGGGTTGGGGCATCAGCCCCAGCATTTT . TRBJ1-5 TRBD1 TRBV5-1 17
CASSQGLGGGYTF TGCGCCAGCAGCCAAGGCCTAGGTGGTGGCTACACCTTC once TRBJ1-2 . TRBV4-3 13
CASSLGTGNQPQHF TGTGCCAGCAGTCTAGGGACAGGGAATCAGCCCCAGCATTTT . TRBJ1-5 TRBD1 TRBV27 14
CASSLRPYGGETQYF TGTGCCAGCAGTTTAAGGCCCTACGGAGGAGAGACCCAGTACTTC . TRBJ2-5 . TRBV6-2/TRBV6-3 15
CASSLGPAEEGTNEKLFF TGTGCCAGCAGCTTAGGACCGGCCGAGGAGGGCACTAATGAAAAACTGTTTTTT . TRBJ1-4 . TRBV7-2 18
CASSGGQFTDTQYF TGTGCCAGCAGCGGGGGACAGTTTACAGATACGCAGTATTTT . TRBJ2-3 TRBD1 TRBV5-4 14
CASSLVGRADATNEKLFF TGTGCCAGCAGCTTAGTAGGGAGGGCAGACGCAACTAATGAAAAACTGTTTTTT . TRBJ1-4 . TRBV7-6 18
CASGLVVGPQPQHF TGTGCTAGTGGTTTGGTAGTGGGGCCTCAGCCCCAGCATTTT . TRBJ1-5 . TRBV12-5 14
CASSMLVQTDTQYF TGTGCCAGTAGTATGCTAGTTCAAACAGATACGCAGTATTTT . TRBJ2-3 . TRBV19 14
CASSLGQREIQETQYF TGTGCCAGCAGCTTAGGTCAGCGGGAGATCCAAGAGACCCAGTACTTC once TRBJ2-5 TRBD2 TRBV7-2 16
CASTRTGTGLTEAFF TGTGCCAGTACCAGAACCGGGACAGGCCTCACTGAAGCTTTCTTT . TRBJ1-1 TRBD1 TRBV2 15
CASSGQQTGVETQYF TGCGCCAGCAGCGGGCAGCAGACAGGGGTCGAGACCCAGTACTTC . TRBJ2-5 TRBD1 TRBV5-1 15
CASSLSTGGIGNTIYF TGTGCCAGCAGCCTCTCGACAGGGGGCATAGGAAACACCATATATTTT . TRBJ1-3 TRBD1 TRBV11-2 16
CASSRDRGSAAWFYEQYF TGTGCCAGCAGTCGGGACAGGGGGTCAGCAGCCTGGTTTTACGAGCAGTACTTC once TRBJ2-7 TRBD1 TRBV6-2/TRBV6-3 18
CASSVGPDTTGYTF TGTGCCAGCAGCGTAGGTCCAGATACCACGGGCTACACCTTC . TRBJ1-2 . TRBV9 14
CASSFKGEGGYTF TGTGCCAGCAGCTTCAAGGGTGAGGGTGGCTACACCTTC . TRBJ1-2 . TRBV5-8 13
CASSLTREYNEQFF TGTGCCAGCAGCTTAACGCGCGAATACAATGAGCAGTTCTTC . TRBJ2-1 . TRBV7-9 14
CASSRGSYEQYF TGTGCCAGCAGTCGCGGCTCTTACGAGCAGTACTTC . TRBJ2-7 . TRBV2 12
CATSRGGDIEAFF TGTGCCACCAGCAGGGGGGGGGATATAGAAGCTTTCTTT . TRBJ1-1 . TRBV15 13
CATSRHRGGLNTGELFF TGTGCCACCAGCAGACACCGGGGGGGCTTGAACACCGGGGAGCTGTTTTTT . TRBJ2-2 TRBD2 TRBV15 17
CAISESSSGTFTGELFF TGTGCCATCAGTGAGAGTAGTAGCGGGACTTTCACCGGGGAGCTGTTTTTT . TRBJ2-2 TRBD2 TRBV10-3 17
CASSPLVGSGSLRTEQYF TGTGCCAGCAGCCCCCTAGTCGGTAGCGGGAGCCTGCGGACCGAGCAGTACTTC . TRBJ2-7 TRBD2 TRBV5-8 18
CAISETLSSGGALRSFF TGTGCCATCAGTGAGACCTTATCTAGCGGGGGGGCCCTCCGCTCGTTCTTC few TRBJ2-1 TRBD2 TRBV10-3 17
CASSTNKNRLTNYGYTF TGTGCCAGCAGCACTAATAAGAACAGGCTGACTAACTATGGCTACACCTTC . TRBJ1-2 . TRBV7-9 17
CASSQNPPRGQFF TGTGCCAGCAGCCAAAATCCCCCGCGGGGGCAGTTCTTC . TRBJ2-1 . TRBV3-1/TRBV3-2 13
CASSSQIQGAGGYTF TGTGCCAGCAGTTCACAGATTCAGGGGGCGGGTGGCTACACCTTC . TRBJ1-2 TRBD1 TRBV28 15
CAGLTGGDNEQFF TGTGCCGGACTGACAGGGGGGGACAATGAGCAGTTCTTC . TRBJ2-1 TRBD1 TRBV7-9 13
CASSSTSPKGETQYF TGTGCCAGCTCATCGACTAGCCCTAAGGGAGAGACCCAGTACTTC few TRBJ2-5 TRBD2 TRBV18 15
CASSVSWSTDTQYF TGTGCCAGCAGCGTGAGTTGGAGCACAGATACGCAGTATTTT . TRBJ2-3 . TRBV9 14
CASSLVGGETQYF TGTGCCAGCAGCTTAGTCGGGGGAGAGACCCAGTACTTC . TRBJ2-5 . TRBV7-6 13
CASIGNLNTEAFF TGTGCCAGTATCGGGAACTTGAACACTGAAGCTTTCTTT . TRBJ1-1 . TRBV19 13
CASSYSQREIYNEQFF TGTGCCAGCAGTTACTCTCAGCGGGAGATCTACAATGAGCAGTTCTTC . TRBJ2-1 TRBD2 TRBV6-2/TRBV6-3 16
CASSKARAGQGQETQYF TGTGCCAGTAGTAAGGCGCGTGCGGGACAGGGCCAAGAGACCCAGTACTTC . TRBJ2-5 TRBD1 TRBV19 17
CASSPGLGGTGELFF TGCGCCAGCAGCCCCGGACTCGGGGGGACCGGGGAGCTGTTTTTT . TRBJ2-2 TRBD2 TRBV4-1 15
CASSSSPKVRVSNQPQHF TGTGCCAGCAGTTCTAGCCCCAAGGTGCGGGTTAGCAATCAGCCCCAGCATTTT . TRBJ1-5 . TRBV28 18
CASSSRGAGFGYTEAFF TGTGCCAGCAGCTCCCGGGGTGCGGGGTTCGGGTACACTGAAGCTTTCTTT . TRBJ1-1 . TRBV5-5 17